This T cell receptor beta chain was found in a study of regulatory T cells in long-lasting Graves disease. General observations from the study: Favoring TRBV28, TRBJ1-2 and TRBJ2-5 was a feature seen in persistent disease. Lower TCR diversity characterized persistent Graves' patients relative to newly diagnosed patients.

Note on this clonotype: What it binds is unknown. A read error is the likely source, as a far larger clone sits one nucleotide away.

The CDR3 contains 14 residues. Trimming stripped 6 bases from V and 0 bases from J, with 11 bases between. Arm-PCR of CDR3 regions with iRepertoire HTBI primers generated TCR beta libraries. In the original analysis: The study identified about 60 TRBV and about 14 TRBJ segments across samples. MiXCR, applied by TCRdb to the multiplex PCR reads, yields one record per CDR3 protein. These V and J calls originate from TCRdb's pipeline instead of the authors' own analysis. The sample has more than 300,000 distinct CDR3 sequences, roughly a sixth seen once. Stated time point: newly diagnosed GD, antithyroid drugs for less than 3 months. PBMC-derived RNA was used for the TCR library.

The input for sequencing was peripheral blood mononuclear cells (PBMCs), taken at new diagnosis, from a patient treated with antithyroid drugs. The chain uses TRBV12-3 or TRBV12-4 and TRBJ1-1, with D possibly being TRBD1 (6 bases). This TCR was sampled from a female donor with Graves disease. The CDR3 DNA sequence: TGTGCCAGCAGCCTGGGACACATGAACACTGAAGCTTTCTTT. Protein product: CASSLGHMNTEAFF.